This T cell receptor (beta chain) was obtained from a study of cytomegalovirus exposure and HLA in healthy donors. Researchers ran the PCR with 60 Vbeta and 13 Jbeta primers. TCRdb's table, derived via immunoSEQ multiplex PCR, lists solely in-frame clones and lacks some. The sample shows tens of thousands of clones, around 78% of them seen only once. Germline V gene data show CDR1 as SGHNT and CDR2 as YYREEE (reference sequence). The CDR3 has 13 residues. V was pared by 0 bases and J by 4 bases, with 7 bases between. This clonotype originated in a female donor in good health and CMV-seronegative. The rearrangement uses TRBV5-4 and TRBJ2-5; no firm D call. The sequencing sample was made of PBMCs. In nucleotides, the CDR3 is TGTGCCAGCAGCTTGGCCGGGTCAGAGACCCAGTACTTC. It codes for CASSLAGSETQYF.